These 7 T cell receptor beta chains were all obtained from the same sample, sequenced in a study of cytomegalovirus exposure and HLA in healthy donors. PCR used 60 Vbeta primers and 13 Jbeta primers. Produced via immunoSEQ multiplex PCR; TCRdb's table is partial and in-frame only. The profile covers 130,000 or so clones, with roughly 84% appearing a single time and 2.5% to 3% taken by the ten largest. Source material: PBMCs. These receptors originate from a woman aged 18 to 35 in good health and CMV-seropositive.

The CDR3 here is CASSLGGASGELFF. For the CDR3, the DNA is TGTGCCAGCAGTCTAGGGGGCGCCTCCGGGGAGCTGTTTTTT. V and J are TRBV11-2 and TRBJ2-2; 7 positions match TRBD1. The CDR3 is 14 amino acids. V lost 6 bases to trimming and J lost 6 bases; unmatched junction nucleotides: 7. Per the germline V gene, CDR1 is SGHAT and CDR2 is FQNNGV.

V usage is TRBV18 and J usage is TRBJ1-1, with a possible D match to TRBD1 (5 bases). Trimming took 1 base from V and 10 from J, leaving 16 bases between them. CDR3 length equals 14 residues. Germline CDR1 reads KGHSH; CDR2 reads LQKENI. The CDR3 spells CASSPRGEGDGAFF. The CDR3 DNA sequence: TGTGCCAGCTCACCACGGGGCGAAGGGGATGGAGCTTTCTTT.

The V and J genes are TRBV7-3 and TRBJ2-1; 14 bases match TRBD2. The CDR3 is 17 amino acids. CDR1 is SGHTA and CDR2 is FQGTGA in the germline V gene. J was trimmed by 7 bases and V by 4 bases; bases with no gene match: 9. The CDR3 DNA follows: TGTGCCAGCAGCTCCGGACTAGCGGGGGGCCAGGGTAATGAGCAGTTCTTC. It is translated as CASSSGLAGGQGNEQFF.

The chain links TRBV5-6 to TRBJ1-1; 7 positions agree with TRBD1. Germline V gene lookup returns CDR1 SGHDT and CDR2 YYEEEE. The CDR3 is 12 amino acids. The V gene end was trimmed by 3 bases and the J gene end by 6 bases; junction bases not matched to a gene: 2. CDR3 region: CASSSTGAEAFF. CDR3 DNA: TGTGCCAGCAGCTCCACAGGGGCTGAAGCTTTCTTT.

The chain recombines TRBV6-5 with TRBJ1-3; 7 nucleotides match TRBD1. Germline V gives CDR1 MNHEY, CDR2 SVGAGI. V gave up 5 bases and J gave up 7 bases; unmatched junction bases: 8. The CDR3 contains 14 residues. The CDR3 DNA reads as TGTGCCAGCAGTATTGACAGGGAGGCGAACACCATATATTTT. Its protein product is CASSIDREANTIYF.

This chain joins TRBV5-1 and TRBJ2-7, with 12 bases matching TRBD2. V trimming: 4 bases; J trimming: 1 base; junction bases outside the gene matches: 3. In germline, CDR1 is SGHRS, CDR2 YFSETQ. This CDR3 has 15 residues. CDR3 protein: CASSPGLAGSYEQYF. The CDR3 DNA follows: TGCGCCAGCAGCCCTGGACTAGCGGGGTCCTACGAGCAGTACTTC.

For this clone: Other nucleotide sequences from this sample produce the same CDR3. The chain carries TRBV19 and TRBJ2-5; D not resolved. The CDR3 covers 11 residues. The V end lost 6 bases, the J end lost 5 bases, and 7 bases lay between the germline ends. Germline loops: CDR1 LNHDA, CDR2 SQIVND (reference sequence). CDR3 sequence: CASSTRETQYF. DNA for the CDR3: TGTGCCAGTAGCACTCGGGAGACCCAGTACTTC. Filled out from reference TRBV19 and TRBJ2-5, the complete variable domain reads DGGITQSPKYLFRKEGQNVTLSCEQNLNHDAMYWYRQDPGQGLRLIYYSQIVNDFQKGDIAEGYSVSREKKESFPLTVTSAQKNPTAFYLCASSTRETQYFGPGTRLLVL.